This entry features one T cell receptor beta chain sequence. The sample is drawn from a study of T cell changes during pregnancy in multiple sclerosis. CDR3 length: 15 amino acids. The germline V and J ends were trimmed by 5 bases and 5 bases, with 16 bases remaining between them. Per germline, CDR1 MNHEY and CDR2 SMNVEV (reference sequence). TCRdb keeps only in-frame clones here, not all; method: immunoSEQ multiplex PCR. The sample includes 30,000 or so clones, roughly 90% of them seen just once. This specimen was CD8+ T cells from peripheral blood mononuclear cells, taken in the first trimester of pregnancy. The chain links TRBV27 to TRBJ2-1, with a weak D call TRBD1 (6 bases). The receptor comes from a female donor with multiple sclerosis, enrolled in a pregnancy study. The CDR3 protein is CASSPLGQNNNEQFF. Written as DNA, the CDR3 is TGTGCCAGCAGTCCACTCGGACAGAATAACAATGAGCAGTTCTTC.